Listed below are T cell receptor beta chains from one sample, sequenced in a study of blood T cell repertoires in COVID-19. The protocol was immunoSEQ multiplex PCR, while the TCRdb copy is restricted to in-frame clones and leaves out a portion. The data hold 320,000 or so clones, with roughly 87% observed a single time. The sample comprised PBMCs or T cells enriched from blood (not recorded which). These receptors all stem from a woman aged 30 to 39 who had recovered from COVID-19. CDR3s include the opening cysteine and the closing phenylalanine or tryptophan. Each record gives: clone size, V gene, D gene, J gene, CDR3 DNA, CDR3 protein. D genes are given only for firm matches. Not every row has a clone size; where given, it reads once, few, many or a size class.

-	TRBV7-2	-	TRBJ1-1	TGTGCCAGCAGCTTAGAATTGTTGGCCGGGGTTACTGAAGCTTTCTTT	CASSLELLAGVTEAFF
-	TRBV5-4	TRBD1	TRBJ1-1	TGTGCCAGCAGCCCTGGGACAGGGCTGGGCACTGAAGCTTTCTTT	CASSPGTGLGTEAFF
once	TRBV21-1	-	TRBJ1-2	TGTGCCAGCAGCCACCCCGGGCGGGAATCGAACTATGGCTACACCTTC	CASSHPGRESNYGYTF
-	TRBV11-1	TRBD1	TRBJ2-5	TGTGCCAGCAGCTTAAACAGGGGACGTGAGACCCAGTACTTC	CASSLNRGRETQYF
-	TRBV3-1/TRBV3-2	-	TRBJ2-6	TGTGCCAGCAGCCAAGATGGGCGGGGTGCCCCTCTCTCTGGGGCCAACGTCCTGACTTTC	CASSQDGRGAPLSGANVLTF
few	TRBV6-2/TRBV6-3	TRBD1	TRBJ1-1	TGTGCCAGCAGTTACCCAAGCCCCGGACAGGGGGTGGACACTGAAGCTTTCTTT	CASSYPSPGQGVDTEAFF
-	TRBV6-5	-	TRBJ1-1	TGTGCCAGCATGGGCGGGGGGAGGAACACTGAAGCTTTCTTT	CASMGGGRNTEAFF
-	TRBV28	-	TRBJ1-1	TGTGCCAGCAACGTCCTACAGGATATGGGGACTGAAGCTTTCTTT	CASNVLQDMGTEAFF
-	TRBV6-5	TRBD2	TRBJ2-1	TGTGCCAGCAGTTTCCCGAAGCGGGGGGGCCGTGGTGAGCAGTTCTTC	CASSFPKRGGRGEQFF
-	TRBV4-3	-	TRBJ1-1	TGCGCCAGCAGCCAAGATTATGGAGGGTACACTGAAGCTTTCTTT	CASSQDYGGYTEAFF
-	TRBV18	TRBD2	TRBJ2-3	TGTGCCAGCTCACCGATTGGAGCGGGGGCTAGCACAGATACGCAGTATTTT	CASSPIGAGASTDTQYF
-	TRBV19	-	TRBJ1-5	TGTGCCAGTAGTATAGAACAGGGCGGCAATCAGCCCCAGCATTTT	CASSIEQGGNQPQHF
-	TRBV5-4	-	TRBJ2-7	TGTGCCAGCAGCTTGGGGGGAACAGGGAGCTCCTACGAGCAGTACTTC	CASSLGGTGSSYEQYF
-	TRBV14	-	TRBJ1-4	TGTGCCAGCAGCCAAGACCTCGTTCTTAATGAAAAACTGTTTTTT	CASSQDLVLNEKLFF
once	TRBV12-5	TRBD1	TRBJ2-7	TGTGCTAGTGGTTTGACCGGGACAGGCCGTCCCAAGGAGCAGTACTTC	CASGLTGTGRPKEQYF
-	TRBV6-4	-	TRBJ1-2	TGTGCCAGCAGTCCGGAGGGAGGGCCTTATGGCTACACCTTC	CASSPEGGPYGYTF
-	TRBV2	TRBD1	TRBJ1-1	TGTGCCAGTAAGGGACAGGGTATTTACGACACTGAAGCTTTCTTT	CASKGQGIYDTEAFF
-	TRBV18	-	TRBJ2-5	TGTGCCAGCTCACCGTCAGACCAAGAGACCCAGTACTTC	CASSPSDQETQYF
-	TRBV5-6	-	TRBJ1-2	TGTGCCAGCAGCTCCTTGGCGGAGGCCTCAAACTATGGCTACACCTTC	CASSSLAEASNYGYTF
once	TRBV19	-	TRBJ1-1	TGTGCCAGTAGGCTGGCGGCTCGGGACACTGAAGCTTTCTTT	CASRLAARDTEAFF
-	TRBV11-2	-	TRBJ2-7	TGTGCCAGCAGCTCGAAAAACGGCAGGGCTCTCGAGCAGTACTTC	CASSSKNGRALEQYF
once	TRBV11-2	TRBD1	TRBJ1-2	TGTGCCAGCAGCTTTCGGAAAGGGAAGGGGACAGCCGGTGGCTACACCTTC	CASSFRKGKGTAGGYTF
-	TRBV24-1	TRBD1	TRBJ2-7	TGTGCCACCAGGGGACAGGGGTCCTACGAGCAGTACTTC	CATRGQGSYEQYF
once	TRBV29-1	-	TRBJ1-2	TGCAGCGTTGAAGGAATTGCTAGTGGCTACACCTTC	CSVEGIASGYTF
once	TRBV5-1	-	TRBJ2-7	TGCGCCAGCAGCTTATACAGGAGCTCCTACGAGCAGTACTTC	CASSLYRSSYEQYF
-	TRBV27	TRBD1	TRBJ1-6	TGTGCCAGCAAACAACAGGGGAATTCACCCCTCCACTTT	CASKQQGNSPLHF
-	TRBV5-4	-	TRBJ2-5	TGTGCCAGCAGCTTGGGACCGCGGGACCAAGAGACCCAGTACTTC	CASSLGPRDQETQYF
-	TRBV7-2	-	TRBJ2-3	TGTGCCAGCAGCTTAGCGGGGGCGGTAGATACGCAGTATTTT	CASSLAGAVDTQYF
-	TRBV7-9	TRBD2	TRBJ2-7	TGTGCCAGCAGCTTGGGTAGGGACTATCGCGAGCAGTACTTC	CASSLGRDYREQYF
-	TRBV4-1	-	TRBJ1-6	TGCGCCAGCAGCCAAGGCACTTTAGTAGGGGGTTGGTCACCCCTCCACTTT	CASSQGTLVGGWSPLHF
-	TRBV28	TRBD1	TRBJ1-4	TGTGCCAGCAGTTTATGGCGACAGGGAAATGAAAAACTGTTTTTT	CASSLWRQGNEKLFF
-	TRBV2	-	TRBJ2-3	TGTGCCAGCAGTGATGTTAGGGGAGATACGCAGTATTTT	CASSDVRGDTQYF
-	TRBV7-8	-	TRBJ2-7	TGTGCCAGCAGCCTCTTACATCAGGAACTCTACGAGCAGTACTTC	CASSLLHQELYEQYF
-	TRBV19	TRBD2	TRBJ2-5	TGTGCCAGTACCACGGGACTAGCGGGGAGCCAAGAGACCCAGTACTTC	CASTTGLAGSQETQYF
-	TRBV27	-	TRBJ2-2	TGTGCCAGCAGACAGGGGTCAATGGGGGGCGGGGAGCTGTTTTTT	CASRQGSMGGGELFF
-	TRBV15	-	TRBJ1-2	TGTGCCACCCGGCAGGGTAACTATGGCTACACCTTC	CATRQGNYGYTF
-	TRBV5-4	TRBD2	TRBJ2-5	TGTGCCAGCAGCCGACTAGCGGGGGCCCAACTCCAAGAGACCCAGTACTTC	CASSRLAGAQLQETQYF
once	TRBV6-2/TRBV6-3	-	TRBJ2-1	TGTGCCAGCAGTCTGCGGCGAGAAGACAATGAGCAGTTCTTC	CASSLRREDNEQFF
-	TRBV4-1	TRBD1	TRBJ1-1	TGCGCCAGCAGCCCACCCGACAGGGGGGGCCCCATGAACACTGAAGCTTTCTTT	CASSPPDRGGPMNTEAFF
-	TRBV2	TRBD1	TRBJ1-3	TGTGCCAGCTGGGGACAGGGGGAATCTGGAAACACCATATATTTT	CASWGQGESGNTIYF
-	TRBV6-2/TRBV6-3	TRBD1	TRBJ2-6	TGTGCCAGCAGTTACTCGAGAGGACAGGGGTTTACTGGGGCCAACGTCCTGACTTTC	CASSYSRGQGFTGANVLTF
-	TRBV28	-	TRBJ1-6	TGTGCCAGCAGTGGTCGAACCGGGGGGGGCGGCGGTGATTCACCCCTCCACTTT	CASSGRTGGGGGDSPLHF
-	TRBV4-1	-	TRBJ1-5	TGCGCCAGCAGCCAAGGACAGTTCAATCAGCCCCAGCATTTT	CASSQGQFNQPQHF
-	TRBV12-3/TRBV12-4	-	TRBJ2-4	TGTGCCAGCAGCCCAGTACAGGGTTACATTCAGTACTTC	CASSPVQGYIQYF
once	TRBV7-2	-	TRBJ1-3	TGTGCCAGCAGCTTGGGAGGATCTGGAAACACCATATATTTT	CASSLGGSGNTIYF
-	TRBV15	TRBD1	TRBJ1-1	TGTGCCACCAGGCCCTTGGGACAGGGCACTGAAGCTTTCTTT	CATRPLGQGTEAFF
few	TRBV19	-	TRBJ1-3	TGTGCCAGTACCCGAGGGGGTTCTGGAAACACCATATATTTT	CASTRGGSGNTIYF
-	TRBV28	-	TRBJ1-4	TGTGCCAGCAGTTTATCGGGGGATGAAAAACTGTTTTTT	CASSLSGDEKLFF
-	TRBV19	-	TRBJ2-2	TGTGCCAGTAGCCACAAGAACACCGGGGAGCTGTTTTTT	CASSHKNTGELFF
-	TRBV2	-	TRBJ1-1	TGTGCCAGCAGTGGCGGACAGCTGAACACTGAAGCTTTCTTT	CASSGGQLNTEAFF
-	TRBV11-3	-	TRBJ2-7	TGTGCCAGCAGCGGTACGGAACAGGATGGGTACGAGCAGTACTTC	CASSGTEQDGYEQYF
-	TRBV3-1/TRBV3-2	-	TRBJ1-3	TGTGCCAGCAGCCAACGGCCGGGTGCACCTGGAAACACCATATATTTT	CASSQRPGAPGNTIYF
-	TRBV28	-	TRBJ1-1	TGTGCCAGCAGCACGTGGGGAGCCATGACTGAAGCTTTCTTT	CASSTWGAMTEAFF
-	TRBV18	TRBD1	TRBJ2-4	TGTGCCAGCTCACCAGAGGCAGGGGGCCGGAACATTCAGTACTTC	CASSPEAGGRNIQYF